What follows describes a single T cell receptor (beta chain). The entry originates in a study of blood T cell repertoires in COVID-19. The CDR3 contains 13 residues. From germline, CDR1 is MGHRA and CDR2 YSYEKL. Trimming cost V 3 bases and J 10 bases; bases outside gene matches: 5. TCRdb's table, derived via immunoSEQ multiplex PCR, lists solely in-frame clones and lacks some. The sample includes 250,000 to 300,000 clones, around 84% of them seen just once. This TCR was sampled from a man aged 30 to 45 with acute COVID-19. Material: PBMCs or T cells enriched from blood (not recorded which). The chain couples TRBV4-1 to TRBJ2-1; 8 bases map to TRBD1. The CDR3 loop is CASSQRQGTEQFF. The CDR3 DNA follows: TGCGCCAGCAGCCAGAGACAGGGGACCGAGCAGTTCTTC.